Following are 31 T cell receptor beta chains from one sample sequenced in a study of cytomegalovirus exposure and HLA in healthy donors. Here immunoSEQ multiplex PCR was the method, and the copy in TCRdb shows in-frame clones only, minus some. The repertoire includes approximately 100,000 clones, more than 70% of them detected once, and 2% to 2.5% sits in the top ten. The sample comprised PBMCs. The receptors stem from a woman aged 18-29 years in good health and CMV-seronegative.

The chain uses TRBV7-9 and TRBJ1-2; the match to TRBD1 covers 11 bases. V dropped 11 bases and J dropped 8; count of bases not matched to a gene: 4. Germline V gene lookup returns CDR1 SEHNR and CDR2 FQNEAQ (reference sequence). This CDR3 is built from 11 residues. CDR3 coding DNA: TGTGCCGGACAGGGGGCTTGGGGCTACACCTTC. It translates to CAGQGAWGYTF.

This clone was recorded at least ten times. This rearrangement joins TRBV13 to TRBJ2-1, with 12 positions matching TRBD2. V shed 4 bases, J shed 3 bases, and the junction held 4 bases outside the gene matches. Germline-derived CDR1 and CDR2 are PRHDT and FYEKMQ (reference sequence). The CDR3 runs to 16 residues. CDR3 sequence reads: CASSSRTSGDYNEQFF. For the CDR3, the DNA is TGTGCCAGCAGCTCCCGGACTAGCGGGGACTACAATGAGCAGTTCTTC.

This clone occurred once. The chain couples TRBV5-1 to TRBJ1-2, with a weak D call TRBD1 (6 bases). The CDR3 is 16 amino acids. V dropped 0 bases and J dropped 0 bases, with 12 bases sitting between them. Germline assignment: CDR1 SGHRS and CDR2 YFSETQ. Here the CDR3 DNA reads TGCGCCAGCAGCTTGGGTCAGGGGAGGGCTAACTATGGCTACACCTTC. This codes for CASSLGQGRANYGYTF.

V is TRBV10-3 and J is TRBJ2-7; the D gene is possibly TRBD2 (6 bases). This CDR3 comprises 15 residues. With 0 bases removed from V and 9 bases from J, the gap between germline ends came to 18 bases. Germline values: CDR1 ENHRY, CDR2 SYGVKD. The CDR3 loop is CAISESPQGGTVQYF. The DNA for the CDR3 is TGTGCCATCAGTGAGTCCCCCCAGGGAGGAACAGTGCAGTACTTC.

The rearrangement joins TRBV12-2 to TRBJ2-7; the D call TRBD2 from the table was never checked on the DNA. TRBV12-2 is a known pseudogene. CDR3 length: 11 residues. The CDR3: CASRLINEQYF. The CDR3 DNA reads TGTGCAAGTCGCTTAATAAACGAGCAGTACTTC.

This chain connects TRBV5-6 to TRBJ1-2; D is ambiguous. V gave up 2 bases and J gave up 4 bases, with 9 bases separating them. The CDR3 contains 13 residues. Germline values: CDR1 SGHDT, CDR2 YYEEEE. CDR3 nucleotides: TGTGCCAGCAGCTTACAGTTCTCCTATGGCTACACCTTC. Translating gives CASSLQFSYGYTF.

The chain recombines TRBV7-3 with TRBJ2-7; 8 bases are shared with TRBD1. The V and J ends lost 5 bases and 5 bases, in that order; junction bases with no gene match: 5. This CDR3 region has 13 residues. Germline V lookup: CDR1 SGHTA, CDR2 FQGTGA. The CDR3 is CASSPGGRNEQYF. Here the CDR3 DNA reads TGTGCCAGCAGCCCAGGGGGCCGGAACGAGCAGTACTTC.

The chain couples TRBV28 to TRBJ1-2; 7 bases are shared with TRBD1. Germline-derived CDR1 and CDR2 are MDHEN and SYDVKM. The CDR3 has 15 residues. Trimming cost V 6 bases and J 6 bases; bases outside gene matches: 13. This CDR3 is CASSRPTGTVNGYTF. CDR3 nucleotides: TGTGCCAGCAGCCGACCGACAGGGACGGTGAATGGCTACACCTTC.

The rearrangement uses TRBV13 and TRBJ1-2, with a possible D match to TRBD1 (6 bases). The germline V gene encodes CDR1 PRHDT and CDR2 FYEKMQ (reference sequence). Trimming shortened V by 0 bases and J by 6 bases, and 8 bases separated the two germline ends. The CDR3 length is 13 residues. In nucleotides, the CDR3 is TGTGCCAGCAGCTTAGGGGGGGCGGATGGCTACACCTTC. Protein: CASSLGGADGYTF. Full variable domain (missing parts from reference TRBV13 and TRBJ1-2): AAGVIQSPRHLIKEKRETATLKCYPIPRHDTVYWYQQGPGQDPQFLISFYEKMQSDKGSIPDRFSAQQFSDYHSELNMSSLELGDSALYFCASSLGGADGYTFGSGTRLTVV.

V is TRBV10-3 and J is TRBJ1-1; D gene uncertain. The CDR3 loop spans 16 amino acids. Germline CDR1 is ENHRY and CDR2 is SYGVKD. The germline V and J ends were trimmed by 0 bases and 1 base, with 12 bases remaining between them. This CDR3 reads CAISESNEEGNTEAFF. The DNA for the CDR3 is TGTGCCATCAGTGAGTCGAATGAGGAGGGGAACACTGAAGCTTTCTTT.

CDR3 amino acids: CASSSQVPGQGGEQYF. CDR3 nucleotides: TGCGCCAGCAGCTCGCAGGTCCCGGGACAGGGTGGGGAGCAGTACTTC. This chain links TRBV5-1 with TRBJ2-7, with 9 positions matching TRBD1. Germline V gene lookup returns CDR1 SGHRS and CDR2 YFSETQ. The CDR3 loop spans 16 amino acids. Trimming cost V 3 bases and J 7 bases; bases outside gene matches: 14.

This chain joins TRBV27 and TRBJ2-3; 11 bases fit TRBD2. Germline CDR1 MNHEY, CDR2 SMNVEV (reference sequence). J lost 3 bases, V lost 3 bases, and 14 bases had no gene match. The CDR3 has 19 amino acids. The CDR3, as DNA: TGTGCCAGCAGTTTTCTAACTAGCGGGGGAACACGGGGTACAGATACGCAGTATTTT. It yields the protein CASSFLTSGGTRGTDTQYF.

The V call is TRBV7-8, the J call TRBJ2-1, with D possibly TRBD2 on 5 matching bases. Trimming removed 8 bases from V and 6 bases from J, with 14 bases in between. CDR1 SGHVS and CDR2 FQNEAQ come from the germline V gene. The CDR3 spans 13 residues. CDR3 in amino acids: CASRTRIRNEQFF. The CDR3 DNA follows: TGTGCCAGCCGAACTAGAATTCGCAATGAGCAGTTCTTC.

The genes are TRBV6-6 and TRBJ1-5; 7 bases are a match to TRBD1. The CDR3 contains 14 residues. Germline lookup yields CDR1 MNHNY and CDR2 SVGAGI (reference sequence). V lost 1 base and J lost 4; bases outside the gene matches: 1. DNA of the CDR3: TGTGCCAGCAGTTACTTGACAGGGAATCAGCCCCAGCATTTT. It specifies CASSYLTGNQPQHF.

The chain couples TRBV19 to TRBJ2-1, with 11 bases lining up with TRBD1. The CDR3 sequence is 15 residues long. Germline V gene lookup returns CDR1 LNHDA and CDR2 SQIVND (reference sequence). The trim removed 5 bases at V and 7 bases at J, leaving 7 bases unmatched. For the CDR3, the DNA is TGTGCCAGTAGTCCCGGGACAGGGGGGTTGAATGAGCAGTTCTTC. The encoded protein is CASSPGTGGLNEQFF.

This clone was observed a handful of times. This chain joins TRBV5-6 and TRBJ2-7; D is undetermined. CDR1 SGHDT and CDR2 YYEEEE come from the germline V gene. The CDR3 has 13 residues. The V and J ends lost 4 bases and 2 bases respectively, with 10 bases between them. CDR3 bases: TGTGCCAGCAGCACCCGGGTGCCCTACGAGCAGTACTTC. This translates into CASSTRVPYEQYF.

In DNA, the CDR3 is TGCGCCAGCAGCCACCTGGGCCGTTCCGAGCAGTACTTC. Translation gives CASSHLGRSEQYF. This sequence joins TRBV4-1 and TRBJ2-7; no definite D call. V was clipped by 3 bases and J by 6 bases, with 12 bases between them. Germline CDR1 MGHRA, CDR2 YSYEKL. The CDR3 has 13 amino acids.

The V and J genes are TRBV7-2 and TRBJ2-7; TRBD2 matches at 8 bases. Germline V CDR1 and CDR2: SGHTA, FQGNSA. With V trimmed by 0 bases and J by 4 bases, 5 bases remained unmatched. This CDR3 spans 15 amino acids. CDR3 protein: CASSLAPGGRYEQYF. DNA for the CDR3: TGTGCCAGCAGCTTAGCCCCCGGCGGGAGGTACGAGCAGTACTTC.

This clone was counted only a few times. The rearrangement uses TRBV6-1 and TRBJ1-1, with 9 bases matching TRBD1. CDR1 and CDR2 (germline): MNHNS, SASEGT. The ends lost 7 bases at V and 1 base at J; junction bases unmatched: 7. The CDR3 is made up of 15 amino acids. The CDR3 coding sequence is TGTGCCAGCACTCCCTGGACAGGGGAGAACACTGAAGCTTTCTTT. Protein product: CASTPWTGENTEAFF.

The genes are TRBV18 and TRBJ2-5; 7 bases align to TRBD2. Germline lookup yields CDR1 KGHSH and CDR2 LQKENI. Trimming cost V 1 base and J 5 bases; bases outside gene matches: 4. This CDR3 contains 14 residues. CDR3 amino acids: CASSPRGGRETQYF. The CDR3 DNA reads TGTGCCAGCTCACCACGGGGGGGTCGGGAGACCCAGTACTTC.

The chain is built from TRBV9 and TRBJ2-1, with 12 bases matching TRBD2. The germline CDR1 and CDR2 sequences are SGDLS and YYNGEE. CDR3 length equals 18 residues. The V segment lost 5 bases and the J segment 7 bases; nucleotides outside the gene matches: 16. For the CDR3, the DNA is TGTGCCAGCAGTTCCTCAAGAATGCTAGCGGGAGGGGATAATGAGCAGTTCTTC. Translated, it gives CASSSSRMLAGGDNEQFF.

The CDR3 spells CASSSPTGLNTEAFF. As DNA, the CDR3 is TGTGCCAGCAGCTCGCCGACAGGACTGAACACTGAAGCTTTCTTT. The V gene is TRBV11-2, the J gene TRBJ1-1, with D possibly matching TRBD1 (6 bases). Germline assignment: CDR1 SGHAT and CDR2 FQNNGV. This CDR3 spans 15 amino acids. The ends were cut back, 4 bases at V and 0 bases at J, with 12 bases in the middle.

This clone appeared a few times. The chain joins TRBV28 to TRBJ1-5; D not resolved. The CDR3 spans 14 residues. Germline CDR1 and CDR2: MDHEN and SYDVKM. The V end lost 5 bases, the J end lost 5 bases, and 13 bases lay between the germline ends. CDR3 in DNA: TGTGCCAGCAGTCCCCAGGAGGGCTATCAGCCCCAGCATTTT. Translating gives CASSPQEGYQPQHF. Full variable domain (rest looked up from reference TRBV28 and TRBJ1-5): DVKVTQSSRYLVKRTGEKVFLECVQDMDHENMFWYRQDPGLGLRLIYFSYDVKMKEKGDIPEGYSVSREKKERFSLILESASTNQTSMYLCASSPQEGYQPQHFGDGTRLSIL.

The chain combines TRBV7-6 with TRBJ1-4; 7 bases map to TRBD1. Per germline, CDR1 SGHVS and CDR2 FNYEAQ. V trimming: 1 base; J trimming: 8 bases; junction bases outside the gene matches: 10. The CDR3 covers 16 residues. The CDR3 sequence is CASSLDQTGRGEKLFF. CDR3 bases: TGTGCCAGCAGCTTAGACCAGACAGGGAGAGGGGAAAAACTGTTTTTT.

The chain recombines TRBV27 with TRBJ2-7; 13 bases map to TRBD2. This CDR3 has 16 residues. Germline assignment: CDR1 MNHEY and CDR2 SMNVEV (reference sequence). Trimming took 5 bases from V and 5 from J; bases not matched to a gene: 9. This chain's CDR3 is CASSPLLAGGPHEQYF. In DNA, the CDR3 is TGTGCCAGCAGTCCCCTACTAGCGGGAGGGCCCCACGAGCAGTACTTC.

This clone has just one count. The chain joins TRBV28 to TRBJ1-1; D not resolved. CDR1 and CDR2 (germline): MDHEN, SYDVKM. This CDR3 region has 12 residues. V lost 6 bases to trimming and J lost 11 bases, with 16 bases between them. The CDR3 bases are TGTGCCAGCAGCCTATCGAGGTCTGGGGCTTTCTTT. Translating it yields CASSLSRSGAFF.

This sequence joins TRBV7-8 and TRBJ2-2, with 9 positions matching TRBD2. V shed 5 bases and J 5 bases; nucleotides not matched to a gene: 3. The CDR3 loop spans 14 amino acids. The V gene's germline CDR1 is SGHVS and CDR2 FQNEAQ. The CDR3 loop is CASSASGRTGELFF. The DNA of the CDR3 is TGTGCCAGCAGCGCCAGCGGGAGGACCGGGGAGCTGTTTTTT.

The chain links TRBV28 to TRBJ2-7; TRBD1 agrees at 11 bases. CDR1 is MDHEN and CDR2 is SYDVKM in the germline V gene. The CDR3 has 15 residues. Trimming removed 2 bases from V and 9 bases from J; junction bases left unmatched: 9. The CDR3 loop is CASSLNPDRGQGQYF. In DNA form, the CDR3 reads TGTGCCAGCAGTTTAAACCCGGACAGGGGGCAGGGGCAGTACTTC.

The genes are TRBV6-6 and TRBJ2-7, with 15 bases aligning to TRBD2. Trimming took 6 bases from V and 5 from J; bases not matched to a gene: 5. CDR1 is MNHNY and CDR2 is SVGAGI in the germline V gene (reference sequence). The CDR3 runs 15 residues. DNA of the CDR3: TGTGCCAGCAGGGGACTAGCGGGGGGCTATGACGAGCAGTACTTC. It is translated as CASRGLAGGYDEQYF.

The chain uses TRBV11-2 and TRBJ1-2; D is unresolved. CDR1 SGHAT and CDR2 FQNNGV come from the germline V gene. Deletions cut 4 bases from V and 2 bases from J, with 11 bases between. The CDR3 sequence is 14 residues long. CDR3 bases: TGTGCCAGCAGCTCTGTCGTGGAGAACTATGGCTACACCTTC. Residues: CASSSVVENYGYTF.

The rearrangement joins TRBV25-1 to TRBJ1-1; D is perhaps TRBD1 (5 bases). Germline V lookup: CDR1 MGHDK, CDR2 SYGVNS. The CDR3 consists of 15 residues. The V gene lost 5 bases and the J gene lost 4 bases, with 17 bases spanning the gap. The CDR3 DNA reads TGTGCCAGCAGTAGACCAGGGAAGGAAATCACTGAAGCTTTCTTT. Amino acid sequence: CASSRPGKEITEAFF.